Sequencing of this T cell receptor (beta chain) was carried out in a study of beta chain features in type 1 diabetes. Expressed TCRB transcripts were sequenced after all isolated RNA was converted to cDNA. Using immunoSEQ multiplex PCR, the repertoire was profiled, and TCRdb retains in-frame clones only, with some absent. Of some 900,000 clones detected, roughly 16% appear once; the ten largest clones hold around 0.02%. Unmatched junction bases numbered 12, after V lost 1 base and J lost 3 bases. Germline assignment: CDR1 SGHAT and CDR2 FQNNGV. CDR3 length equals 17 residues. The chain has TRBV11-2 and TRBJ2-7, with 7 bases identical to TRBD2. Sequencing was done on a sample of naive CD4+ T cells from blood. This receptor was obtained from a woman aged 18-29 years in good health. In DNA, the CDR3 is TGTGCCAGCAGCTTAGTCCCGACTAGCAGGACGATCTACGAGCAGTACTTC. It specifies CASSLVPTSRTIYEQYF.